Listed below are T cell receptor beta chains from one sample, sequenced in a study of blood T cells in healthy people across ages. In TCRdb, the 5' RACE reads were re-called with MiXCR into one record per CDR3 protein. The table lists 730,000 or so distinct CDR3 sequences, roughly 47% of them singletons. Sequences were obtained from blood. These receptors originate from a woman aged 60-75 years in good health. Each CDR3 is given with its conserved first and last residue. A D gene is named only where the DNA matches it firmly. Clone size is given for some rows only: seen once, a few or many times, or a class if the clone is expanded.

d_gene	v_gene	abundance	j_gene	CDR3nt	CDR3aa
-	TRBV29-1	-	TRBJ2-1	TGCAGCGTTGAAGGCCCGGGTTCAGGGGCGGACAATGAGCAGTTCTTC	CSVEGPGSGADNEQFF
TRBD1	TRBV18	few	TRBJ2-4	TGTGCCAGCTCACGCGTACAGGGGAGTTCTGTGGCCAAAAACATTCAGTACTTC	CASSRVQGSSVAKNIQYF
TRBD2	TRBV5-4	-	TRBJ2-5	TGTGCCAGCACCCTGATAGGGCGGACTAGCGGACAAGAGACCCAGTACTTC	CASTLIGRTSGQETQYF
-	TRBV3-1	-	TRBJ2-1	TGTGCCAGCAGCCAACCCGGTTACAATGAGCAGTTCTTC	CASSQPGYNEQFF
-	TRBV10-3	many	TRBJ2-7	TGTGCCATCTTTGGGGGAGTAACCGACGAGCAGTACTTC	CAIFGGVTDEQYF
-	TRBV20-1	few	TRBJ2-7	TGCAGTGCTACAATACCGGGCACCCTCCTCAACTACGAGCAGTACTTC	CSATIPGTLLNYEQYF
-	TRBV30	-	TRBJ2-1	TGTGCCTGGAGTTTGGACACGACATACAATGAGCAGTTCTTC	CAWSLDTTYNEQFF
-	TRBV19	-	TRBJ1-5	TGTGCCAGTAGTATAGATCCCGGCAGGGGCAATCAGCCCCAGCATTTT	CASSIDPGRGNQPQHF
-	TRBV7-2	-	TRBJ2-1	TGTGCCAGCGGCGCGCTGCACAATGAGCAGTTCTTC	CASGALHNEQFF
TRBD2	TRBV4-2	-	TRBJ2-7	TGTGCCAGCAGCCAAGATGCCTCGGAGCGGGGGACCTACGAGCAGTACTTC	CASSQDASERGTYEQYF
-	TRBV12-3/TRBV12-4	few	TRBJ2-5	TGTGCCAGCAGTTTTGCCGGCCGAGAGACCCAGTACTTC	CASSFAGRETQYF
-	TRBV6-2/TRBV6-3	-	TRBJ1-1	TGTGCCAGCAGTTACTCGAGGGGGGGGCACACTGAAGCTTTCTTT	CASSYSRGGHTEAFF
TRBD1	TRBV7-8	many	TRBJ1-4	TGTGCCAGCAGCCTAAATAGGGGACAGGGGTTTGAAAAACTGTTTTTT	CASSLNRGQGFEKLFF
-	TRBV9	few	TRBJ2-5	TGTGCCAGCAGCTTCGGACCCCTGGAGACCCAGTACTTC	CASSFGPLETQYF
TRBD1	TRBV19	-	TRBJ2-7	TGTGCCAGTAGAACAACCGGGACAGACTCCTACGAGCAGTACTTC	CASRTTGTDSYEQYF
TRBD2	TRBV10-3	-	TRBJ2-3	TGTGCCATCCGTAGCGGGGCCGAGACAGATACGCAGTATTTT	CAIRSGAETDTQYF
-	TRBV10-3	-	TRBJ2-3	TGTGCCAACTATCACACAGATACGCAGTATTTT	CANYHTDTQYF
TRBD2	TRBV7-2	-	TRBJ2-3	TGTGCCAGCAGCTTAACTAGCGGGAGTCCCAGATACGCGTATTTT	CASSLTSGSPRYAYF
TRBD2	TRBV6-2/TRBV6-3	-	TRBJ2-1	TGTGCCAGCAGTTACGTAGCGGGGGCAATCAATGAGCAGTTCTTC	CASSYVAGAINEQFF
-	TRBV7-3	many	TRBJ2-6	TGTGCCAGCAGCTTAGAGGGTGCTGGGGCCAACGTCCTGACTTTC	CASSLEGAGANVLTF
TRBD2	TRBV3-1	-	TRBJ2-1	TGTGCCAGCCGAAAGGAAGCGGGAGGCCACAATGAGCAGTTCTTC	CASRKEAGGHNEQFF
TRBD2	TRBV7-2	few	TRBJ2-6	TGTGCCAGCAGCGCGTCGGGACTAGCGGGAGCTGGGGCCAACGTCCTGACTTTC	CASSASGLAGAGANVLTF
TRBD1	TRBV7-8	many	TRBJ2-5	TGTGCCAGCAGCCGGGGCAGGGGGCAAGAGACCCAGTACTTC	CASSRGRGQETQYF
TRBD1	TRBV20-1	-	TRBJ2-5	TGCAGTGCCAACCGGGACAGGGGGCATGAGACCCAGTACTTC	CSANRDRGHETQYF
-	TRBV5-1	many	TRBJ2-3	TGCGCCAGCAGCGTAGACAGGAGACTAGCAGCTAGCACAGATACGCAGTATTTT	CASSVDRRLAASTDTQYF
-	TRBV6-4	-	TRBJ1-1	TGTGCCAGCAGTGAAGACAGGTACACTGAAGCTTTCTTT	CASSEDRYTEAFF
-	TRBV20-1	-	TRBJ2-7	TGCAGTGGGTTGGGGCAGGTCGCCTACGAGCAGTACTTC	CSGLGQVAYEQYF
-	TRBV28	-	TRBJ2-4	TGTGCCAGCAACCCGTTAGCCAAAAACATTCAGTACTTC	CASNPLAKNIQYF
TRBD1	TRBV28	-	TRBJ2-7	TGTGCCAGCAGTCCGGGACAGGGAAGATGGAGCTCCTACGAGCAGTACTTC	CASSPGQGRWSSYEQYF
-	TRBV5-1	few	TRBJ2-1	TGCGCCAGCCAGACCGGACAGTCACTCTTTAATGAGCAGTTCTTC	CASQTGQSLFNEQFF
TRBD1	TRBV20-1	once	TRBJ1-2	TGCAGTGCTAGAGACCCTGGACAGGAATACTATGGCTACACCTTC	CSARDPGQEYYGYTF
-	TRBV6-5	-	TRBJ2-5	TGTGCCAGCAGCGGACTTTTAACGGGGACCCAGTACTTC	CASSGLLTGTQYF
-	TRBV15	-	TRBJ1-2	TGTGCCACCAGCAGAGATTCTGGACGGAGCACGGATGGCTACACCTTC	CATSRDSGRSTDGYTF
-	TRBV20-1	-	TRBJ1-5	TGCAGTGCTATAGGGGGAGCAAGCAATCAGCCCCAGCATTTT	CSAIGGASNQPQHF
TRBD1	TRBV20-1	-	TRBJ2-3	TGCAGTTCTAAGGGGACAGGGGGCATCACAGATACGCAGTATTTT	CSSKGTGGITDTQYF
-	TRBV7-2	-	TRBJ2-1	TGTGCCAGCAGCTCATTCTATGAGCAGTTCTTC	CASSSFYEQFF
-	TRBV10-3	few	TRBJ1-1	TGTGCCATCAGTGACAGGGTTAACACTGAAGCTTTCTTT	CAISDRVNTEAFF
-	TRBV28	-	TRBJ2-7	TGTGCCAGCAGGGTTCGTGGACCCTACGAGCAGTACTTC	CASRVRGPYEQYF
-	TRBV6-5	-	TRBJ1-4	TGTGCCAGCAGTTACTCGTCAGAGGGGGAAAAACTGTTTTTT	CASSYSSEGEKLFF
TRBD2	TRBV9	-	TRBJ2-1	TGTGCCAGCACCCCCTTGGCAGCGGGGGTCATCCTGAATGAGCAGTTCTTC	CASTPLAAGVILNEQFF
-	TRBV24-1	-	TRBJ2-2	TGTGCCACCAGTGAAGCCAGAGCGAACACCGGGGAGCTGTTTTTT	CATSEARANTGELFF
-	TRBV20-1	-	TRBJ2-7	TGCAGTGCCTATTTCGGGCTAGCGCCTACCTACGAGCAGTACTTC	CSAYFGLAPTYEQYF
-	TRBV15	-	TRBJ2-5	TGTGCCACCAGCAGTGGCCCCGGCAGCCGAGAGACCCAGTACTTC	CATSSGPGSRETQYF
TRBD1	TRBV20-1	-	TRBJ1-1	TGCAGTGCTAGAGCAGCGACAGGGGGACAGAACACTGAAGCTTTCTTT	CSARAATGGQNTEAFF
-	TRBV7-8	-	TRBJ2-7	TGTGCCAGTAGAGGCAACCAGGGGAGTACCTACGAGCAGTACTTC	CASRGNQGSTYEQYF
-	TRBV5-4	-	TRBJ2-1	TGTGCCAGCAGCTTTATGGTTAGAAACAATGAGCAGTTCTTC	CASSFMVRNNEQFF
-	TRBV25-1	few	TRBJ1-6	TGTGCCAGCAGTGAAGTTGATAATTCACCCCTCCACTTT	CASSEVDNSPLHF
-	TRBV6-1	-	TRBJ1-5	TGTGCCAGCAGTCCCCCGGGGTTGGGGGGAAATAGCAATCAGCCCCAGCATTTT	CASSPPGLGGNSNQPQHF
TRBD2	TRBV6-5	few	TRBJ2-3	TGTGCCAGCAAACCGGGACTAGCCCACACAGATACGCAGTATTTT	CASKPGLAHTDTQYF